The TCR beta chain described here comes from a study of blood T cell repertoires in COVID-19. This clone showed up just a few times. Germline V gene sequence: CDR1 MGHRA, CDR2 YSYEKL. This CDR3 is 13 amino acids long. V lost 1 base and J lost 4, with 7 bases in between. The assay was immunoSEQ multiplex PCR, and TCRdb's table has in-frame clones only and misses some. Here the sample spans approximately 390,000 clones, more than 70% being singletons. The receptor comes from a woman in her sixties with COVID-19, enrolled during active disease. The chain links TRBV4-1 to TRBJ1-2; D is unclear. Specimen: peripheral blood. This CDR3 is CASSQAGVYGYTF. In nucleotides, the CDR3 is TGCGCCAGCAGCCAAGCGGGTGTCTATGGCTACACCTTC.